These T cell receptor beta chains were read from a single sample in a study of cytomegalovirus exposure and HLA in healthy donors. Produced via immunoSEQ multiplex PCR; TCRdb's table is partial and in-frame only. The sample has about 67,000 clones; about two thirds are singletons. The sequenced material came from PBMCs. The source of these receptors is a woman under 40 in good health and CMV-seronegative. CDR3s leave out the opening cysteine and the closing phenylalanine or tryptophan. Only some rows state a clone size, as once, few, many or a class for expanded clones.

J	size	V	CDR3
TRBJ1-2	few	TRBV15	ATSRDRTGSYGYT
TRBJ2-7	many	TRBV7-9	ASSLVWSYEQY
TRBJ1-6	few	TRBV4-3	ASSSGEGGNSPLH
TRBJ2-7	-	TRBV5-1	ASSLGGTSGGTSYEQY
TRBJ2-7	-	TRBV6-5	AIRGDRGSYEQY
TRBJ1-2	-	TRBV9	ASSVAGKVDYGYT
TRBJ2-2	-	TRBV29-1	SVSNTGGGELF
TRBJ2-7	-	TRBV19	ASSIPTQGAHEQY
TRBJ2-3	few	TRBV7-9	ASSLLLAQDTQY
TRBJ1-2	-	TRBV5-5	ASSLGQANYGYT
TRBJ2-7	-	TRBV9	ASSVDSRGTGNYEQY
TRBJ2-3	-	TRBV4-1	ASSQDSSGGYTDTQY
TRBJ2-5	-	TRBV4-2	ASSQGGAGGQETQY
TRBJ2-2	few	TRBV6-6	ASSQSSGGYAGELF
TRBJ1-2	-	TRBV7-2	ASSLGQGNYGYT
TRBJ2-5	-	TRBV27	ASSLRFRETQY